The 6 T cell receptor beta chains below all came from one sample that was sequenced in a study of T cell responses to AZD1222 COVID-19 vaccine. The table came from immunoSEQ multiplex PCR; TCRdb's copy has only in-frame clones and leaves some out. This sample carries 150,000 to 200,000 clones, about 91% of them seen once, and the ten largest clones take approximately 7.7%. Sequenced here: peripheral blood, sampled on day 0 of AZD1222 vaccination. Receptors originate from an adult in good health.

The chain has TRBV28 and TRBJ1-5; D is undetermined. The CDR3 sequence is 13 residues long. Germline lookup yields CDR1 MDHEN and CDR2 SYDVKM. The V end was cut by 7 bases, the J end by 7 bases, with 14 bases between. The chain's CDR3 is CASTDRREQPQHF. CDR3 DNA: TGTGCCAGCACCGATAGACGCGAGCAGCCCCAGCATTTT.

The genes are TRBV19 and TRBJ1-2; TRBD1 is a possible D gene (5 bases). There are 14 residues in the CDR3. V dropped 7 bases and J dropped 0 bases, with 12 bases sitting between them. In germline, CDR1 is LNHDA, CDR2 SQIVND (reference sequence). This CDR3 reads CASKDSPANYGYTF. CDR3 DNA sequence: TGTGCCAGTAAAGACAGTCCCGCTAACTATGGCTACACCTTC. The variable domain in full, completed from reference TRBV19 and TRBJ1-2, reads DGGITQSPKYLFRKEGQNVTLSCEQNLNHDAMYWYRQDPGQGLRLIYYSQIVNDFQKGDIAEGYSVSREKKESFPLTVTSAQKNPTAFYLCASKDSPANYGYTFGSGTRLTVV.

This clone was seen once. The rearrangement uses TRBV7-8 and TRBJ1-5; 11 nucleotides line up with TRBD1. Per germline, CDR1 SGHVS and CDR2 FQNEAQ. J gave up 3 bases and V 0 bases, and 4 bases lay outside the gene matches. The length of the CDR3 is 17 residues. In DNA form, the CDR3 reads TGTGCCAGCAGCTTAGCGGTGGGACAGGGGGACAATCAGCCCCAGCATTTT. Residues: CASSLAVGQGDNQPQHF.

This sequence joins TRBV10-3 and TRBJ2-6, with TRBD1 as a possible D gene (6 bases). CDR3 length equals 16 residues. V was shortened by 2 bases and J by 4 bases, with 12 bases between the two germline ends. CDR1 ENHRY and CDR2 SYGVKD come from the germline V gene. CDR3 sequence (DNA): TGTGCCATCAGTGAGACCACAGGGCCCGGGGCCAACGTCCTGACTTTC. Protein product: CAISETTGPGANVLTF.

The V call is TRBV7-3, the J call TRBJ2-5; TRBD2 might be the D (6 bases). The CDR3 is made up of 14 amino acids. The germline V gene encodes CDR1 SGHTA and CDR2 FQGTGA. Trimming shortened V by 5 bases and J by 1 base, and 11 bases separated the two germline ends. The CDR3 loop reads CASSDGGLQETQYF. CDR3 nucleotide sequence: TGTGCCAGCAGCGACGGGGGTCTCCAAGAGACCCAGTACTTC.

This clone was detected once. The chain employs TRBV30 and TRBJ2-3; 7 positions match TRBD1. Trimming at V came to 2 bases and at J to 5 bases, leaving 7 bases not matched to a gene. In germline, CDR1 is GTSNPN, CDR2 SVGIG (reference sequence). The CDR3 loop spans 14 amino acids. The CDR3 coding sequence is TGTGCCTGGAGTAAGGGGGCGCCGGGAGATACGCAGTATTTT. The encoded protein is CAWSKGAPGDTQYF.